Listed below are T cell receptor beta chains from one sample, sequenced in a study of T cells in Graves' hyperthyroidism and ophthalmopathy. MiXCR was run by TCRdb on the multiplex PCR reads, yielding one entry per CDR3 protein. Of nearly 600,000 distinct CDR3 sequences in the sample, 11% to 15% were seen once. Sequencing input: blood. The receptors derive from a young woman with Graves' ophthalmopathy. Each CDR3 is given with its conserved first and last residue. Not all rows give a size; the values are once, few, many and, for expanded clones, a class.

clone size	V gene	CDR3 protein
many	TRBV28	CASSLFVGDDGEQFF
many	TRBV27	CASSLMGGSNYGYTF
few	TRBV9	CASSRTGGTGVERYGYTF
.	TRBV15	CATSRDSANGYTF
.	TRBV7-2	CASSLSAREGYNEQFF
.	TRBV6-1	CASSFTGGSGNTIYF
many	TRBV7-3	CASSSTQVASGRGEQFF
few	TRBV29-1	CSVEDRVTAEAFF
many	TRBV7-9	CASSTWTRGTYEQYF
.	TRBV6-1	CASSEWTGPEKLFF
many	TRBV11-2	CASSSRTALTEQYF
.	TRBV24-1	CATSGLSGHGSYNEQFF
many	TRBV10-3	CAISPTGVADTQYF
many	TRBV12-3/TRBV12-4	CASSLAKRVPISNTGELFF
many	TRBV3-1	CASSQDRGQGTYEQYF
many	TRBV3-1	CASSQDRETQYF
many	TRBV7-6	CASSSDLDSPLHF
many	TRBV20-1	CSAREVGQGLAGDEQYF
.	TRBV7-2	CASGLAGGPSTDTQYF
.	TRBV27	CTSSLSMNTEAFF
.	TRBV20-1	CSASRRDQPQHF
.	TRBV3-1	CASSQAASGSRYIQYF
once	TRBV27	CASSLKGGMGETQYF
few	TRBV4-3	CASSQGQGIPEQYF
many	TRBV2	CASPPRGKLELADTQYF
many	TRBV24-1	CATEGQGISGANVLTF
many	TRBV7-6	CATTPGAPWGRASDTQYF
.	TRBV20-1	CSARARPTSGRASYEQYF
few	TRBV28	CASSLGVTGSGGYTF
many	TRBV7-2	CASSSGFYRETQYF
.	TRBV19	CAGGQGNRPQHF
many	TRBV2	CASSEGQPGADTQYF
many	TRBV2	CASRRGWGGLVQTNNEQFF
many	TRBV12-3/TRBV12-4	CASSFQRQIDF
many	TRBV6-1	CASSEAPAGVRNIQYF
.	TRBV14	CASSQDRGQGVETQYF
few	TRBV24-1	CATSDSIGRALSETQYF
many	TRBV5-1	CASSPRQGRIYEQYF
few	TRBV28	CAIQGPKFYEQYF
.	TRBV7-9	CASSPSLAGALYEQYF
many	TRBV24-1	CATRSSWPARQSSYEQYF
.	TRBV19	CASTRPPGRGRNEQFF
few	TRBV9	CASSARQGGNEQFF
few	TRBV11-3	CASSSTRPRGGNKQETQYF
many	TRBV6-1	CASRGGAGDTDTQYF
.	TRBV20-1	CSARDVLGHFRDEQFF
few	TRBV29-1	CSVESRGLVDTQYF
many	TRBV10-3	CAISEGEVYGEQYF
few	TRBV9	CASSRLGNEQFF
many	TRBV30	CAWTEDSIYGYTF
many	TRBV7-9	CASATYTEAFF
.	TRBV4-1	CASSQQAGPYEQYF
few	TRBV29-1	CSVDHEQFF
few	TRBV7-9	CASSFRPDREQYF
many	TRBV28	CASSSRQGASNQPQHF
once	TRBV7-3	CASSSGTGVNQPQHF
many	TRBV6-1	CASSEALLRLAGGWEQFF
many	TRBV2	CASTGGGAGTEAFF
many	TRBV10-3	CAISESVSGRLQETQYF
.	TRBV4-1	CASSQGPGMSYEQYF